This T cell receptor beta chain was identified in a study of T cell changes during pregnancy in multiple sclerosis. This CDR3 region has 17 residues. V was clipped by 6 bases and J by 5 bases; unmatched bases: 13. Germline V gene data show CDR1 as MDHEN and CDR2 as SYDVKM. The assay was immunoSEQ multiplex PCR, and TCRdb's table has in-frame clones only and misses some. Found here are approximately 53,000 clones, 85% to 95% of them singletons; the top ten hold around 0.4%. This rearrangement joins TRBV28 to TRBJ2-5; 12 bases align to TRBD2. Sequencing was performed on CD4+ T cells from peripheral blood mononuclear cells, taken before pregnancy. The TCR originated in a female donor with multiple sclerosis, enrolled in a pregnancy study. CDR3 amino acids: CASRRRGTSGRWETQYF. In DNA, the CDR3 is TGTGCCAGCAGGCGACGGGGGACTAGCGGGCGGTGGGAGACCCAGTACTTC.